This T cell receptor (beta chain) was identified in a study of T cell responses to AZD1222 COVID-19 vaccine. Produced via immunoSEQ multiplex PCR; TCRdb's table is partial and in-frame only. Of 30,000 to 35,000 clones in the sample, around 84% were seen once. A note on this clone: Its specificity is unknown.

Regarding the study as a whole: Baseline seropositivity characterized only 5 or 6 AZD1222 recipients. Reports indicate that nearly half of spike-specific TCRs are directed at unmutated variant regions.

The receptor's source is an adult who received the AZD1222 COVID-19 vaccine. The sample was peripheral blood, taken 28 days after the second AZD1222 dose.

The CDR3 region is CASSYGQGPDNSPLHF. The CDR3 bases are TGTGCCAGCAGTTACGGACAGGGGCCCGATAATTCACCCCTCCACTTT. The genes are TRBV6-5 and TRBJ1-6; 9 bases agree with TRBD1. Germline V gene data show CDR1 as MNHEY and CDR2 as SVGAGI. CDR3 length: 16 residues. Trimming at V came to 2 bases and at J to 5 bases, leaving 4 bases not matched to a gene.